This T cell receptor (beta chain) was captured in a study of T cells after yellow fever vaccination. Across the study: SMART-Seq v4 Ultra Low Input handled preparation of low-cell-number fractions.

This clonotype was observed at least ten times. Its antigen is as yet unknown. Study findings and constraints: At around 95% for CD4 and about 88% for CD8, most primary-vaccination clones showed up again after the booster.

Universal primer sites and UMIs were introduced during 5'RACE template-switching synthesis of TCR cDNA. From the 5' RACE reads, TCRdb called clonotypes with MiXCR, one entry per CDR3 protein. Of some 350,000 distinct CDR3 sequences in the sample, about 4% are singletons; the top ten hold roughly 25%. This CDR3 region has 12 residues. Per the germline V gene, CDR1 is WSHSY and CDR2 is SAAADI. Losses at the gene ends were 8 bases for V and 5 bases for J; bases not matched to a gene: 4. Sequencing used PBMCs, obtained 5 days after the yellow fever booster vaccination. The genes are TRBV10-2 and TRBJ2-5, with 8 bases matching TRBD2. The clonotype was recovered from a man aged 18 to 35 who received the YFV17D yellow fever vaccine. CDR3 sequence: CASAVAGETQYF. The CDR3 DNA reads as TGCGCCAGCGCTGTAGCGGGGGAGACCCAGTACTTC.